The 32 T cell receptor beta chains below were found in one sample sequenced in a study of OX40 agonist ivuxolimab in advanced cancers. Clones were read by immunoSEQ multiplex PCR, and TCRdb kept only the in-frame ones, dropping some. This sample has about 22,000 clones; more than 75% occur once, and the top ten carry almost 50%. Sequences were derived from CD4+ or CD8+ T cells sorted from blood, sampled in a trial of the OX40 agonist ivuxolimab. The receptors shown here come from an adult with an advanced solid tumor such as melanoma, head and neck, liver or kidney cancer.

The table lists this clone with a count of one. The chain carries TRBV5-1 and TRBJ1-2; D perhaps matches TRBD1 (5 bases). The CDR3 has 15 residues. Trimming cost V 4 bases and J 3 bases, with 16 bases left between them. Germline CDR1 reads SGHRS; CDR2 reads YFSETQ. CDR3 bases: TGCGCCAGCAGCCCCCGCCCAGGGACTGACTATGGCTACACCTTC. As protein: CASSPRPGTDYGYTF.

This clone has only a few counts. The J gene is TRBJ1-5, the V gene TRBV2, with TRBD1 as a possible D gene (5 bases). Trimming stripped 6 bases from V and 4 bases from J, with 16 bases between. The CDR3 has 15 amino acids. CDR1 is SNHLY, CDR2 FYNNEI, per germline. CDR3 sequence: CASSPASGTNQPQHF. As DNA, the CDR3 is TGTGCCAGCAGCCCTGCGAGCGGGACTAATCAGCCCCAGCATTTT. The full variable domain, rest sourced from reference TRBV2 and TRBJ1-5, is EPEVTQTPSHQVTQMGQEVILRCVPISNHLYFYWYRQILGQKVEFLVSFYNNEISEKSEIFDDQFSVERPDGSNFTLKIRSTKLEDSAMYFCASSPASGTNQPQHFGDGTRLSIL.

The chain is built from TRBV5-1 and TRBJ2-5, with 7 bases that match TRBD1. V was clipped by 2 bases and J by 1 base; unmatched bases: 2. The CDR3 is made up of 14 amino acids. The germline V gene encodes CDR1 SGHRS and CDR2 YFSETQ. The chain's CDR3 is CASSLGTVQETQYF. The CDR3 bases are TGCGCCAGCAGCTTAGGGACAGTCCAAGAGACCCAGTACTTC.

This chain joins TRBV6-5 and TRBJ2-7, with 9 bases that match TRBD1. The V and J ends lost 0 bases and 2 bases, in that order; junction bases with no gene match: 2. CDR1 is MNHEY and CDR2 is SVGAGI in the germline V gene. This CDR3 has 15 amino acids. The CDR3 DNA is TGTGCCAGCAGTTACTCAGGACAGGGGACCTACGAGCAGTACTTC. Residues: CASSYSGQGTYEQYF.

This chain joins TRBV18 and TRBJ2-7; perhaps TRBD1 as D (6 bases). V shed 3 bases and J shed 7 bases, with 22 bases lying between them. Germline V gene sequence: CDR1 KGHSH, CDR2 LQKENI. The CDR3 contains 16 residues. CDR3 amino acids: CASSPAQGLGSGEQYF. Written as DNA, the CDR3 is TGTGCCAGCTCACCGGCCCAGGGGCTTGGTTCGGGAGAGCAGTACTTC. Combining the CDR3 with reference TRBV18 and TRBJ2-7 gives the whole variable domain NAGVMQNPRHLVRRRGQEARLRCSPMKGHSHVYWYRQLPEEGLKFMVYLQKENIIDESGMPKERFSAEFPKEGPSILRIQQVVRGDSAAYFCASSPAQGLGSGEQYFGPGTRLTVT.

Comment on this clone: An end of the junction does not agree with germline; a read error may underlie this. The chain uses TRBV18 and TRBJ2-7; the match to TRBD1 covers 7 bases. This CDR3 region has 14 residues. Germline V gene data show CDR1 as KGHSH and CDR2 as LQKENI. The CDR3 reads CASSSRDSPYPSAF. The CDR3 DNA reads TGTGCCAGCTCATCCAGGGACAGCCCTTACCCATCGGCCTTC.

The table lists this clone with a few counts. The CDR3 bases are TGCAGCGTTGACGGGAGAGCCTCCGATACGCAGTATTTT. Translation: CSVDGRASDTQYF. This sequence joins TRBV29-1 and TRBJ2-3; the D gene is possibly TRBD2 (6 bases). The CDR3 has 13 amino acids. CDR1 is SQVTM, CDR2 ANQGSEA, per germline. Trimming cost V 3 bases and J 6 bases, with 13 bases left between them.

The CDR3 reads CASSFLGQNTEAFF. DNA of the CDR3: TGTGCCAGCAGTTTCCTCGGACAGAACACTGAAGCTTTCTTT. J is TRBJ1-1 and V is TRBV27; a weak D match, TRBD1 (5 bases). The ends were cut back, 3 bases at V and 1 base at J, with 9 bases in the middle. The germline V gene has CDR1 MNHEY and CDR2 SMNVEV (reference sequence). CDR3 length: 14 residues.

The CDR3 DNA reads as TGTGCCAGCAGCATTGACAGGGGAGAGGGTTCACCCCTCCACTTT. Encoded protein: CASSIDRGEGSPLHF. The chain joins TRBV5-4 to TRBJ1-6; 8 bases fit TRBD1. Losses at the gene ends were 4 bases for V and 9 bases for J; bases not matched to a gene: 9. CDR3 length equals 15 residues. The germline V gene has CDR1 SGHNT and CDR2 YYREEE (reference sequence).

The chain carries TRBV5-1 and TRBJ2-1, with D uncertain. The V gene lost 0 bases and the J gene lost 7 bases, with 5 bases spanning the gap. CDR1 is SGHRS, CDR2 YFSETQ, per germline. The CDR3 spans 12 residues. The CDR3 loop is CASSLASNEQFF. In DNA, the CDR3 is TGCGCCAGCAGCTTGGCCTCGAATGAGCAGTTCTTC.

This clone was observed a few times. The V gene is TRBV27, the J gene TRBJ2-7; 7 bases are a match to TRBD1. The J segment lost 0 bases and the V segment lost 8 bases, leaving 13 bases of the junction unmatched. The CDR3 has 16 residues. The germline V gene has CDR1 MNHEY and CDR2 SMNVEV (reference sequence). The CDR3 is CASRRGFGQASYEQYF. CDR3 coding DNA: TGTGCCAGCCGACGGGGATTCGGACAGGCCTCCTACGAGCAGTACTTC.

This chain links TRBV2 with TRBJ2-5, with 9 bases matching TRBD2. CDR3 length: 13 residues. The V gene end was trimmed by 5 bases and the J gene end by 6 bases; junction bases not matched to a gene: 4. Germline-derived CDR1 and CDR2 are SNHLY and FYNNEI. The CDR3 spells CASSWLAGQTQYF. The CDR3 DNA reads TGTGCCAGCAGTTGGCTAGCGGGGCAGACCCAGTACTTC. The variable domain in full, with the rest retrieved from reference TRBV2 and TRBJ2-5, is EPEVTQTPSHQVTQMGQEVILRCVPISNHLYFYWYRQILGQKVEFLVSFYNNEISEKSEIFDDQFSVERPDGSNFTLKIRSTKLEDSAMYFCASSWLAGQTQYFGPGTRLLVL.

CDR3 bases: TGTGCCAGTAGTCTGGATAAGCAGTTCTTC. It translates to CASSLDKQFF. This sequence joins TRBV19 and TRBJ2-1; D call uncertain. Trimming stripped 5 bases from V and 11 bases from J, with 7 bases between. CDR3 length: 10 amino acids. From germline, CDR1 is LNHDA and CDR2 SQIVND (reference sequence).

The CDR3 protein is CAASYGGAGEQYF. The CDR3 region has the DNA TGTGCCGCATCTTACGGGGGGGCCGGCGAGCAGTACTTC. V gene TRBV5-8 combines with J gene TRBJ2-5; 8 bases line up with TRBD2. The J call may not be correct, given that the DNA end is closer to TRBJ2-7. The CDR3 runs 13 residues. CDR1 is SGHTS, CDR2 YDEGEE, per germline.

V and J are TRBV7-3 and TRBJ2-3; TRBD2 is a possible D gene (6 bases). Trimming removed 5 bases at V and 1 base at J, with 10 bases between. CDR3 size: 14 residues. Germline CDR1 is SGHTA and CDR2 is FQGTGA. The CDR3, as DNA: TGTGCCAGCAGCCCCTGGGGGGGCACAGATACGCAGTATTTT. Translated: CASSPWGGTDTQYF.

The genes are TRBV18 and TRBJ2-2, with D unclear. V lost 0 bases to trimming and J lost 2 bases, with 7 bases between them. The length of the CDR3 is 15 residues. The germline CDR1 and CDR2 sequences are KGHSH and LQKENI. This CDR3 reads CASSPPPPNTGELFF. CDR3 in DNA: TGTGCCAGCTCACCACCGCCACCAAACACCGGGGAGCTGTTTTTT.

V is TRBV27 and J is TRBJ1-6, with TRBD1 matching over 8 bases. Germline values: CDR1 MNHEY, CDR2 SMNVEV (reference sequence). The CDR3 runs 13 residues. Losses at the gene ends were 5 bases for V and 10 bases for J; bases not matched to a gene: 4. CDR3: CASSLDRGSPLHF. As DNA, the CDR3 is TGTGCCAGCAGTCTAGACAGGGGCTCACCCCTCCACTTT.

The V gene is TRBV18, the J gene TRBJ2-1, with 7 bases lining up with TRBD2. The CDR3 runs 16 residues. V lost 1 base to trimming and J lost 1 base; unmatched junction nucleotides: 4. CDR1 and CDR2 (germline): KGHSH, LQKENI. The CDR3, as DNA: TGTGCCAGCTCACCACGGCTAGCGGATTCCTACAATGAGCAGTTCTTC. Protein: CASSPRLADSYNEQFF.

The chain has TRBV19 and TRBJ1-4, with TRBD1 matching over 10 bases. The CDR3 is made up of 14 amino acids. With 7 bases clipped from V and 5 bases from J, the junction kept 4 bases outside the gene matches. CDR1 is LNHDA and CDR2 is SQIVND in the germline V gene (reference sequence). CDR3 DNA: TGTGCCAGTACCGCGGGACAGGGGAATGAAAAACTGTTTTTT. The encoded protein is CASTAGQGNEKLFF.

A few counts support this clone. The CDR3 DNA sequence: TGTGCCAGCAGTCACATTAGCGGGAGAAGTAATGAGCAGTTCTTC. Translation gives CASSHISGRSNEQFF. The genes are TRBV13 and TRBJ2-1, with TRBD2 matching 9 bases. The ends lost 6 bases at V and 7 bases at J; junction bases unmatched: 10. The CDR3 has 15 residues. The germline gives CDR1 PRHDT, CDR2 FYEKMQ (reference sequence).

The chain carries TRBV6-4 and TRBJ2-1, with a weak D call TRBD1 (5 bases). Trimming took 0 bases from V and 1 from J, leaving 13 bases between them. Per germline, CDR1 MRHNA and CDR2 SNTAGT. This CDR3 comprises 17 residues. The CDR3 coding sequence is TGTGCCAGCAGTGACTCAGTAAGGGGATCGTCCTACAATGAGCAGTTCTTC. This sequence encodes CASSDSVRGSSYNEQFF.

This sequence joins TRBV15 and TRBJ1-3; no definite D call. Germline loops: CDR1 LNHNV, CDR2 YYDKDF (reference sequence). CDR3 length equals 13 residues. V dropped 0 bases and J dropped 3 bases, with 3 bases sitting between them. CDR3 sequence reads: CATSRDVGNTIYF. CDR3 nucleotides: TGTGCCACCAGCAGAGATGTTGGAAACACCATATATTTT.

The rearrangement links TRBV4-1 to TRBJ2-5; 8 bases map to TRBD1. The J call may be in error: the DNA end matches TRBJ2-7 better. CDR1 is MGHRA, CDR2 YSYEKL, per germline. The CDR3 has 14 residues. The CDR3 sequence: CASSFRQGRYEQYF. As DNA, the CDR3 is TGCGCCAGCAGCTTCCGACAGGGGCGCTACGAGCAGTACTTC.

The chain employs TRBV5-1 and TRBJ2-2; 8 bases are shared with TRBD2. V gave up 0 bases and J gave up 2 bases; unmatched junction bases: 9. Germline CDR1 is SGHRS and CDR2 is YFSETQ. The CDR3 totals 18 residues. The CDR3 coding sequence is TGCGCCAGCAGCTTGGTAGCTGAGCGGGAGACAAACACCGGGGAGCTGTTTTTT. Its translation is CASSLVAERETNTGELFF.

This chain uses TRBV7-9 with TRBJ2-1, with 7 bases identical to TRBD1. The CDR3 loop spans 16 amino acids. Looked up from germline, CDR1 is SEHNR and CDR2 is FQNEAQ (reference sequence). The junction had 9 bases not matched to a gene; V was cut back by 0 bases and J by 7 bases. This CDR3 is CASSLALRQGTNEQFF. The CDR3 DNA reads TGTGCCAGCAGCTTAGCGCTGAGACAGGGTACAAATGAGCAGTTCTTC.

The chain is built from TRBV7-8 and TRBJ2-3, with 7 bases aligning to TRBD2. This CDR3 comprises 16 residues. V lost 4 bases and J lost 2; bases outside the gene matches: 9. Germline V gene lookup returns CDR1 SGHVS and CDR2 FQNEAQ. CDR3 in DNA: TGTGCCAGCAGCTATGAGGCGGGGGACTTCACAGATACGCAGTATTTT. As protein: CASSYEAGDFTDTQYF. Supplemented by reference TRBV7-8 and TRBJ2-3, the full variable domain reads GAGVSQSPRYKVAKRGQDVALRCDPISGHVSLFWYQQALGQGPEFLTYFQNEAQLDKSGLPSDRFFAERPEGSVSTLKIQRTQQEDSAVYLCASSYEAGDFTDTQYFGPGTRLTVL.

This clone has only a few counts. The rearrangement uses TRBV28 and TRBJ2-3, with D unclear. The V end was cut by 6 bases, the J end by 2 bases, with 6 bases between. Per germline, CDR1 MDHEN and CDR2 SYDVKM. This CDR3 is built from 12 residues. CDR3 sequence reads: CASSLPTDTQYF. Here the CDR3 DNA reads TGTGCCAGCAGCTTACCCACAGATACGCAGTATTTT.

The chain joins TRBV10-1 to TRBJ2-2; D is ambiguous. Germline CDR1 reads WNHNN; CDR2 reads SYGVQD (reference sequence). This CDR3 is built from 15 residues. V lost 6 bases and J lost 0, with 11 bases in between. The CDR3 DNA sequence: TGCGCCAGCAGCCCCGGTAACACGAACACCGGGGAGCTGTTTTTT. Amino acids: CASSPGNTNTGELFF.

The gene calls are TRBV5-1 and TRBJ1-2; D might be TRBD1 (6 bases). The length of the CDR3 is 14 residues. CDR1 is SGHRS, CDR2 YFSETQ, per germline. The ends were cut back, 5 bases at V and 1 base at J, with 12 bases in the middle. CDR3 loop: CASSQTGDNYGYTF. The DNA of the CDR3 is TGCGCCAGCAGTCAGACAGGAGATAACTATGGCTACACCTTC.

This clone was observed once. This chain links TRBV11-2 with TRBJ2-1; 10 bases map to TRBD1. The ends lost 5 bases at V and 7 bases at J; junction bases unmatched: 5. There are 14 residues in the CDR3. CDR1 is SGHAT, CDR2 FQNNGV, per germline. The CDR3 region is CASSPGTGDNEQFF. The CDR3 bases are TGTGCCAGCAGCCCGGGGACAGGGGATAATGAGCAGTTCTTC.

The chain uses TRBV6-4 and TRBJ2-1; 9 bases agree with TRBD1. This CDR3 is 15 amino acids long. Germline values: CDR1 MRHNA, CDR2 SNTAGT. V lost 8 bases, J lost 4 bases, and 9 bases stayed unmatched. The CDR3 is CASAPGQGPYNEQFF. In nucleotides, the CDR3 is TGTGCCAGCGCCCCCGGACAGGGGCCATACAATGAGCAGTTCTTC.

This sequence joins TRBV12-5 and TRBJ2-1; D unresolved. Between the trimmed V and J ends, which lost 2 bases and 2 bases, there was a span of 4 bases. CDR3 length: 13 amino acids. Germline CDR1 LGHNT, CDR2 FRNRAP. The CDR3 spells CASGLTAYNEQFF. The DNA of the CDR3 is TGTGCTAGTGGTTTGACAGCCTACAATGAGCAGTTCTTC.